This T cell receptor (beta chain) was recorded in a study of shared clonotypes between healthy human individuals. Study overall: Donors, aged 18 to 49, were a couple of women and a few men. The study used three CD4 naive, three CD4 memory, two CD8 naive and one CD8 memory plate per donor. Study results and limitations: The naive CD4 repertoires of a handful of donors were compared, and approximately 5% of clonotypes were shared. Even with large depth, rarefaction showed that sorted-subset sequencing was incomplete.

This table comes from immunoSEQ multiplex PCR, and its TCRdb copy is limited to in-frame clones, with some not included. Among about 1 million clones listed, approximately 68% were seen once. Per germline, CDR1 SSHAT and CDR2 FNYEAQ (reference sequence). This CDR3 has 14 residues. On this clone itself: Its antigen is still unknown. Sequence at one end of the junction differs from germline and may be a read error.

Material: memory CD4+ T cells sorted from blood. As for subset: CD45RA-negative fraction. The TCR sequence derives from a young man in good health. The chain carries TRBV7-7 and TRBJ1-4; D remains unclear. In DNA, the CDR3 is TGTGCTAGCAGCCCACTTGCAACTAATGAAAAACTGTTTTTT. This sequence encodes CASSPLATNEKLFF.